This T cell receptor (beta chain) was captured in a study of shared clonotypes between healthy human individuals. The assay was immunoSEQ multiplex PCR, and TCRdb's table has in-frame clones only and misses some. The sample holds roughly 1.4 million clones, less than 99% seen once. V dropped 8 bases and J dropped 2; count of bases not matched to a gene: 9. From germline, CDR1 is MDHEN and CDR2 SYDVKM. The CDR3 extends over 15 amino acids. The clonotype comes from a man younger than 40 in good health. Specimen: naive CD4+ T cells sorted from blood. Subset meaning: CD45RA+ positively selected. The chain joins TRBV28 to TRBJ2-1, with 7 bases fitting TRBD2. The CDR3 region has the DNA TGTGCCAGCTACACGGCGGGAGATACCTACAATGAGCAGTTCTTC. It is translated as CASYTAGDTYNEQFF.